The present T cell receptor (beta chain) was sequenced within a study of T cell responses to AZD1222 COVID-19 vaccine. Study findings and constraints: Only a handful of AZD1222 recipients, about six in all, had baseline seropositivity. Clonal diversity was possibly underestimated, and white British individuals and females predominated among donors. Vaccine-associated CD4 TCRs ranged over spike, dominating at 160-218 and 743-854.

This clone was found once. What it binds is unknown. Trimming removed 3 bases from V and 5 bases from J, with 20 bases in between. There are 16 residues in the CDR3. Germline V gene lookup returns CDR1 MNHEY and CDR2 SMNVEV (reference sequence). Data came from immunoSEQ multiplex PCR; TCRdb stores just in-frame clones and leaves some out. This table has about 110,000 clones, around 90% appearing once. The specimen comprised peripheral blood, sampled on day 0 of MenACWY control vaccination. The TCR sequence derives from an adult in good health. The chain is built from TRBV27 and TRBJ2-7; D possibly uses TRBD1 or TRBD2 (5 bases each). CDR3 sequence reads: CASSLGAGPAWDEQYF. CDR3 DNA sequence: TGTGCCAGCAGTTTGGGAGCAGGGCCCGCCTGGGACGAGCAGTACTTC.